The T cell receptor (beta chain) described here comes from a study of blood T cell repertoires in COVID-19. Study in general: PBMCs, B-cell-depleted T cells, or T cells were the source of the cDNA or gDNA that made up the material.

As processed by the authors: Estimates of nucleated cell counts were drawn from the amplification of reference gene primers. Generated by immunoSEQ multiplex PCR, the TCRdb table keeps only in-frame clones and is missing some. The V and J calls and clone size are taken from that table; D and trimming were inferred from the DNA. The data show 55,000 to 85,000 clones, approximately 88% seen once. Germline V lookup: CDR1 SEHNR, CDR2 FQNEAQ (reference sequence). V dropped 1 base and J dropped 3 bases, with 9 bases sitting between them. The CDR3 contains 14 residues. Material for sequencing was peripheral blood. This chain joins TRBV7-9 and TRBJ2-5; D remains unclear. This TCR derives from a human donor in a cohort sampled during active COVID-19. CDR3: CASSLVPEKETQYF. DNA for the CDR3: TGTGCCAGCAGCTTAGTTCCAGAAAAAGAGACCCAGTACTTC.